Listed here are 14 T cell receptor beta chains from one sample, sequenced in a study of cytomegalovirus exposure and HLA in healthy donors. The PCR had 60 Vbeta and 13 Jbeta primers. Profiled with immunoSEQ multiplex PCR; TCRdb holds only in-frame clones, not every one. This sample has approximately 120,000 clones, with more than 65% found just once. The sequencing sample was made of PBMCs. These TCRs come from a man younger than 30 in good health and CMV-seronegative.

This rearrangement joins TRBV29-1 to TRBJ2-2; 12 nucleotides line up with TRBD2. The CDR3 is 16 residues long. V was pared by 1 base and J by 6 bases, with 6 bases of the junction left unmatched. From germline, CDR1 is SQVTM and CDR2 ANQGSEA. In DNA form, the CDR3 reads TGCAGCGTTGAAGCTTCCGGACTAGCGGGACCCGGGGAGCTGTTTTTT. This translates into CSVEASGLAGPGELFF.

The CDR3 protein is CASLGGAGETQYF. CDR3 nucleotide sequence: TGCGCCAGCCTCGGGGGGGCCGGGGAGACCCAGTACTTC. The chain employs TRBV5-1 and TRBJ2-5, with TRBD2 matching over 8 bases. Trimming at V came to 7 bases and at J to 5 bases, leaving 7 bases not matched to a gene. This CDR3 has 13 amino acids. CDR1 and CDR2 (germline): SGHRS, YFSETQ. Drawing the rest from reference TRBV5-1 and TRBJ2-5, the complete variable domain is KAGVTQTPRYLIKTRGQQVTLSCSPISGHRSVSWYQQTPGQGLQFLFEYFSETQRNKGNFPGRFSGRQFSNSRSEMNVSTLELGDSALYLCASLGGAGETQYFGPGTRLLVL.

The CDR3 reads CASSYKPQLGNTIYF. CDR3 coding DNA: TGTGCCAGCAGTTACAAGCCTCAACTGGGAAACACCATATATTTT. This rearrangement joins TRBV6-5 to TRBJ1-3; no reliable D call. The CDR3 is made up of 15 amino acids. The V gene's germline CDR1 is MNHEY and CDR2 SVGAGI. Trimming shortened V by 2 bases and J by 4 bases, and 12 bases separated the two germline ends.

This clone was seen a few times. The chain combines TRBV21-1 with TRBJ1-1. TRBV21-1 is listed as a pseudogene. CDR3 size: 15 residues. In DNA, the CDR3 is TGTGCCAGCAGTCCCACCGGAGGGAGGAACACTGAAGCTTTCTTT. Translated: CASSPTGGRNTEAFF.

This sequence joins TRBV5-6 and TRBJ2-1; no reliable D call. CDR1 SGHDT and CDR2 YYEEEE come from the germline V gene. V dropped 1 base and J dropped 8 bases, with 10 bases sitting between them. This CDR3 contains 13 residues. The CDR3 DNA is TGTGCCAGCAGCTTGATTACACGGGATGAGCAGTTCTTC. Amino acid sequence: CASSLITRDEQFF.

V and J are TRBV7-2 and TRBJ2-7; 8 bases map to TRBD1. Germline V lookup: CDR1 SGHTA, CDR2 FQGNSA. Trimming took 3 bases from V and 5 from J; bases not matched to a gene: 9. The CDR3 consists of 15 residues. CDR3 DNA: TGTGCCAGCAGCTTTTTCGCGAGGACAGGGAACGAGCAGTACTTC. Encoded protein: CASSFFARTGNEQYF.

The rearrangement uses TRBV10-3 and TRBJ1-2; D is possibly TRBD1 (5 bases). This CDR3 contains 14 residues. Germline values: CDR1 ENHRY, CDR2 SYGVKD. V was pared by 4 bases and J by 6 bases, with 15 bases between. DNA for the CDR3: TGTGCCATCAGTGGGACAAGGGGCTTTGATGGCTACACCTTC. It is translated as CAISGTRGFDGYTF.

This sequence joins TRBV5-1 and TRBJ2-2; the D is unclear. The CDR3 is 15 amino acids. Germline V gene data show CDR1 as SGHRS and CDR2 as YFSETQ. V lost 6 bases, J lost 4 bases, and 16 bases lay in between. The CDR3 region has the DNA TGCGCCAGCACCCTTTCGGTCGCGGTCACCGGGGAGCTGTTTTTT. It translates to CASTLSVAVTGELFF. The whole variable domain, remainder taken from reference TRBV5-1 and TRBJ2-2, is KAGVTQTPRYLIKTRGQQVTLSCSPISGHRSVSWYQQTPGQGLQFLFEYFSETQRNKGNFPGRFSGRQFSNSRSEMNVSTLELGDSALYLCASTLSVAVTGELFFGEGSRLTVL.

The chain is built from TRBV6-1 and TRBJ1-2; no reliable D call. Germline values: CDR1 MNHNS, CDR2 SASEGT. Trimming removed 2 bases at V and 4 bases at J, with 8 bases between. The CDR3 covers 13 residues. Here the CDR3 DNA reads TGTGCCAGCAGTGAACGCAAGAGCTATGGCTACACCTTC. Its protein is CASSERKSYGYTF.

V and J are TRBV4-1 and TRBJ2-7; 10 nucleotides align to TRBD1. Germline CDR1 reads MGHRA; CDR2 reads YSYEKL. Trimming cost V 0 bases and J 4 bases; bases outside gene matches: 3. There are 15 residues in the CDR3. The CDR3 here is CASSQEPGQGYEQYF. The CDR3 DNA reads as TGCGCCAGCAGCCAAGAGCCGGGACAGGGGTACGAGCAGTACTTC.

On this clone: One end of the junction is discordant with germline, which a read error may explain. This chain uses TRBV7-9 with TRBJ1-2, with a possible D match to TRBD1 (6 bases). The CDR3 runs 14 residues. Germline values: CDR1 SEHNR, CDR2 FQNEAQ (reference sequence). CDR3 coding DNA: TGTTCCAGCAGCTTAGTGGACAGCCTAGGAGGCTACACCTTC. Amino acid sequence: CSSSLVDSLGGYTF. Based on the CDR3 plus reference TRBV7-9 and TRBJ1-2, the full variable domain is DTGVSQNPRHKITKRGQNVTFRCDPISEHNRLYWYRQTLGQGPEFLTYFQNEAQLEKSRLLSDRFSAERPKGSFSTLEIQRTEQGDSAMYLCSSSLVDSLGGYTFGSGTRLTVV.

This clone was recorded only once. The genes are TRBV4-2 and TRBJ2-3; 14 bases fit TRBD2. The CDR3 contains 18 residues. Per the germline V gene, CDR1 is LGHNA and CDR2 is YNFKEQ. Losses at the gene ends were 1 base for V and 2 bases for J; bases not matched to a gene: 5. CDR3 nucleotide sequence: TGTGCCAGCAGCCAAGCCGGGACTAGCGGGGGATACACAGATACGCAGTATTTT. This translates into CASSQAGTSGGYTDTQYF.

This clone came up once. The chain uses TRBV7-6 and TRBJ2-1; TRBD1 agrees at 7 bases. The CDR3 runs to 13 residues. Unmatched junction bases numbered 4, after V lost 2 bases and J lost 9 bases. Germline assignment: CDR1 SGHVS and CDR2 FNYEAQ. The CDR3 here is CASSLTGVTEQFF. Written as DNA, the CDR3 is TGTGCCAGCAGCTTAACAGGGGTAACTGAGCAGTTCTTC.

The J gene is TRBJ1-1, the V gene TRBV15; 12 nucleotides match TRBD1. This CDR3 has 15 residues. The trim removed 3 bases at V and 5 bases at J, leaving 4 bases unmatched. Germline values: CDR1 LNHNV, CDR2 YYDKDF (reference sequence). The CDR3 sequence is CATSSGTGGLTEAFF. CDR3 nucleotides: TGTGCCACCAGCAGTGGGACAGGGGGCTTGACTGAAGCTTTCTTT.